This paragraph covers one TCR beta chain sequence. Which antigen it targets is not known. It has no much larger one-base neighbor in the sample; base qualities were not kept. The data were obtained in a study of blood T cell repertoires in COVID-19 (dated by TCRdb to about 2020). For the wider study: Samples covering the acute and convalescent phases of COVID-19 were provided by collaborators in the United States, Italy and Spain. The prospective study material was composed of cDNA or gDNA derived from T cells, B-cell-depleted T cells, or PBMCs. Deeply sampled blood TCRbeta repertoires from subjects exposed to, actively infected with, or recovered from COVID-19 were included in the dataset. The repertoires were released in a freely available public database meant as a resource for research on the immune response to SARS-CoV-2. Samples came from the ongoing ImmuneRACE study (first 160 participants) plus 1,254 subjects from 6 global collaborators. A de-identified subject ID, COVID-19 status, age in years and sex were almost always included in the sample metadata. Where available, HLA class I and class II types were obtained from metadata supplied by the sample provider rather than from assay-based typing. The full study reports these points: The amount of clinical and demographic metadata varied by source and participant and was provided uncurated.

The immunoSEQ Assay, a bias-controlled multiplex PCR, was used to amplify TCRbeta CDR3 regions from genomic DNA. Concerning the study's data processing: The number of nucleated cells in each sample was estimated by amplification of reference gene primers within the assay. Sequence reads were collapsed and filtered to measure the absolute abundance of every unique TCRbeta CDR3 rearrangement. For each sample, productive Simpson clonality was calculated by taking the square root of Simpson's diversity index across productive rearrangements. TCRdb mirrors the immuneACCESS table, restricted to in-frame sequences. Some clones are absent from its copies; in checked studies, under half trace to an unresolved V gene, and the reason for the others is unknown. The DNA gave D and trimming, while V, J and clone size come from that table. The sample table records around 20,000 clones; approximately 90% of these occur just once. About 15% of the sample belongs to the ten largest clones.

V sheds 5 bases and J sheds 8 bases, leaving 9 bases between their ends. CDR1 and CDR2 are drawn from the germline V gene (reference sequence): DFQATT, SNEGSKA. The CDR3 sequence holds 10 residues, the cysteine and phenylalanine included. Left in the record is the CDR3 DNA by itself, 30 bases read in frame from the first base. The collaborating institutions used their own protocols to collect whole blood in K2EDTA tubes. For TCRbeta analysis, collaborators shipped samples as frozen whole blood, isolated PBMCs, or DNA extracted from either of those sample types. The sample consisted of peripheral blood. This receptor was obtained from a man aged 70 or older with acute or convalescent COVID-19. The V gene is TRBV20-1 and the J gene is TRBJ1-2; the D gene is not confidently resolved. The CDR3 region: CSAGRGGYTF. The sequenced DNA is TGCAGTGCTGGGAGAGGCGGCTACACCTTC.